This is a list of T cell receptor beta chains from one sample in a study of radiation and T cells in renal cell carcinoma. Assay: immunoSEQ multiplex PCR; the TCRdb copy retains only in-frame clones and omits some. The data contain 110,000 to 150,000 clones, approximately 87% of them singletons. The specimen was blood, collected from a patient whose treatment included radiotherapy and nephrectomy. Receptors were obtained from a woman in her fifties or sixties with renal cell carcinoma. Each CDR3 is given with its conserved first and last residue. The D gene is left open where the match is weak. Clone sizes are given selectively: once, few, many, or a class where the clone is expanded.

d_gene: .; j_gene: TRBJ1-1; v_gene: TRBV29-1; abundance: few; CDR3aa: CSVGQGNTEAFF; CDR3nt: TGCAGCGTGGGTCAGGGGAACACTGAAGCTTTCTTT
d_gene: .; j_gene: TRBJ2-3; v_gene: TRBV29-1; abundance: .; CDR3aa: CSVAITDTQYF; CDR3nt: TGCAGCGTTGCAATCACAGATACGCAGTATTTT
d_gene: TRBD2; j_gene: TRBJ2-3; v_gene: TRBV2; abundance: once; CDR3aa: CASPRASGGGRQYF; CDR3nt: TGTGCCAGCCCGCGGGCTAGCGGGGGGGGAAGGCAGTATTTT
d_gene: .; j_gene: TRBJ1-2; v_gene: TRBV7-2; abundance: .; CDR3aa: CASSLGHNYGYTF; CDR3nt: TGTGCCAGCAGCTTAGGCCATAACTATGGCTACACCTTC
d_gene: .; j_gene: TRBJ2-3; v_gene: TRBV4-3; abundance: few; CDR3aa: CASTPSISTDTQYF; CDR3nt: TGCGCCAGCACCCCGTCCATATCCACAGATACGCAGTATTTT
d_gene: TRBD1; j_gene: TRBJ2-7; v_gene: TRBV6-1; abundance: .; CDR3aa: CAGGDRGPYEQYF; CDR3nt: TGTGCCGGGGGGGACAGGGGTCCCTACGAGCAGTACTTC
d_gene: .; j_gene: TRBJ2-1; v_gene: TRBV5-1; abundance: few; CDR3aa: CASSLEGNNEQFF; CDR3nt: TGCGCCAGCAGCTTGGAGGGGAACAATGAGCAGTTCTTC
d_gene: .; j_gene: TRBJ2-5; v_gene: TRBV4-3; abundance: .; CDR3aa: CASSQDLRTPWGQETQYF; CDR3nt: TGCGCCAGCAGCCAAGATCTTCGGACTCCATGGGGCCAGGAGACCCAGTACTTC
d_gene: .; j_gene: TRBJ1-2; v_gene: TRBV7-9; abundance: .; CDR3aa: CASSLSAIYGYTF; CDR3nt: TGTGCCAGCAGCTTGTCAGCGATCTATGGCTACACCTTC
d_gene: .; j_gene: TRBJ2-7; v_gene: TRBV5-1; abundance: .; CDR3aa: CASSTTSGTYYEQYF; CDR3nt: TGCGCCAGCAGCACGACTTCCGGGACGTACTACGAGCAGTACTTC
d_gene: .; j_gene: TRBJ2-7; v_gene: TRBV28; abundance: .; CDR3aa: CASSPSRKNSYEQYF; CDR3nt: TGTGCCAGCAGTCCCTCGCGGAAAAACTCCTACGAGCAGTACTTC
d_gene: .; j_gene: TRBJ2-7; v_gene: TRBV7-2; abundance: medium-sized; CDR3aa: CASSSYYEQYF; CDR3nt: TGTGCCAGCAGCTCCTACTACGAGCAGTACTTC
d_gene: TRBD1; j_gene: TRBJ1-6; v_gene: TRBV30; abundance: .; CDR3aa: CAWTPQGWGSPLHF; CDR3nt: TGTGCCTGGACCCCACAGGGGTGGGGTTCACCCCTCCACTTT
d_gene: .; j_gene: TRBJ1-5; v_gene: TRBV5-1; abundance: .; CDR3aa: CASSLEGTRGNQPQHF; CDR3nt: TGCGCCAGCAGCTTGGAAGGCACCCGGGGCAATCAGCCCCAGCATTTT
d_gene: .; j_gene: TRBJ1-1; v_gene: TRBV10-2; abundance: .; CDR3aa: CASSEGRAVNTEAFF; CDR3nt: TGCGCCAGCAGTGAGGGTCGCGCGGTCAACACTGAAGCTTTCTTT
d_gene: .; j_gene: TRBJ1-5; v_gene: TRBV30; abundance: .; CDR3aa: CAWGQGGGQPQHF; CDR3nt: TGTGCCTGGGGGCAGGGAGGAGGTCAGCCCCAGCATTTT
d_gene: .; j_gene: TRBJ2-5; v_gene: TRBV5-1; abundance: .; CDR3aa: CASSLGTEKETQYF; CDR3nt: TGCGCCAGCAGCTTGGGGACGGAAAAAGAGACCCAGTACTTC
d_gene: .; j_gene: TRBJ1-1; v_gene: TRBV5-5; abundance: .; CDR3aa: CASSLVGGDTEAFF; CDR3nt: TGTGCCAGCAGCTTGGTAGGCGGCGACACTGAAGCTTTCTTT
d_gene: .; j_gene: TRBJ2-4; v_gene: TRBV7-9; abundance: .; CDR3aa: CASSLTAASNIQYF; CDR3nt: TGTGCCAGCAGCTTAACGGCGGCTTCAAACATTCAGTACTTC
d_gene: .; j_gene: TRBJ1-5; v_gene: TRBV15; abundance: .; CDR3aa: CATGRKYSNQPQHF; CDR3nt: TGTGCCACGGGACGGAAATATAGCAATCAGCCCCAGCATTTT
d_gene: TRBD1; j_gene: TRBJ1-2; v_gene: TRBV5-6; abundance: .; CDR3aa: CASSVGQGDYGYTF; CDR3nt: TGTGCCAGCAGCGTCGGACAGGGGGACTATGGCTACACCTTC
d_gene: .; j_gene: TRBJ2-4; v_gene: TRBV7-2; abundance: .; CDR3aa: CASSLGPEWAKNIQYF; CDR3nt: TGTGCCAGCAGCTTAGGTCCGGAGTGGGCCAAAAACATTCAGTACTTC
d_gene: .; j_gene: TRBJ2-7; v_gene: TRBV7-9; abundance: .; CDR3aa: CASSLGGPTGEYF; CDR3nt: TGTGCCAGCAGCTTAGGGGGGCCTACCGGGGAGTACTTC
d_gene: .; j_gene: TRBJ1-1; v_gene: TRBV19; abundance: .; CDR3aa: CASSSEGEGPEAFF; CDR3nt: TGTGCCAGTAGTAGTGAGGGGGAAGGTCCTGAAGCTTTCTTT